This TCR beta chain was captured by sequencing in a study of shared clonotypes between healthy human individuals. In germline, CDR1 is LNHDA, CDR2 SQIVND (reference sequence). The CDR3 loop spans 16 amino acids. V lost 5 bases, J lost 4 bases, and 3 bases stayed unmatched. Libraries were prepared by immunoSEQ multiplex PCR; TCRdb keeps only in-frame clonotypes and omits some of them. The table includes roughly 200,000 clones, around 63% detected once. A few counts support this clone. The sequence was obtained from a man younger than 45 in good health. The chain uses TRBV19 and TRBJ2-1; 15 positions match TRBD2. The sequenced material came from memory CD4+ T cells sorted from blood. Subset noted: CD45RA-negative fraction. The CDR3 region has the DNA TGTGCCAGTAGTGCCGGGACTAGCGGGAGGTACAATGAGCAGTTCTTC. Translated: CASSAGTSGRYNEQFF. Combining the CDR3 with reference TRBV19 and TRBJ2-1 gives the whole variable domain DGGITQSPKYLFRKEGQNVTLSCEQNLNHDAMYWYRQDPGQGLRLIYYSQIVNDFQKGDIAEGYSVSREKKESFPLTVTSAQKNPTAFYLCASSAGTSGRYNEQFFGPGTRLTVL.